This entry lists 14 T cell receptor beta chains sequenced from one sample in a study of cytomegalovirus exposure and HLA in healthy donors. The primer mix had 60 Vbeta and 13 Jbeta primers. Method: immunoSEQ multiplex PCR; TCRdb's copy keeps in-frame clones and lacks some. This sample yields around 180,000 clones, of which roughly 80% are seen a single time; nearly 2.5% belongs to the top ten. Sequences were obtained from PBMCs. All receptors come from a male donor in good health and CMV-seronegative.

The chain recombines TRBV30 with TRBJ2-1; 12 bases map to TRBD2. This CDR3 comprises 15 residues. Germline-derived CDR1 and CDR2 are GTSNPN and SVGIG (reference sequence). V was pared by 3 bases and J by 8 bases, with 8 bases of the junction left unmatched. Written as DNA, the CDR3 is TGTGCCTGGAGAGGTTGTCTAGCGGGAGGGCATGAGCAGTTCTTC. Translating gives CAWRGCLAGGHEQFF.

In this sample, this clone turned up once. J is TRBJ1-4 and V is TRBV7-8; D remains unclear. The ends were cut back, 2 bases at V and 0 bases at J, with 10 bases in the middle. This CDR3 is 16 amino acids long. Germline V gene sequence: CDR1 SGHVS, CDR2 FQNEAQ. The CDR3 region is CASSLSGEATNEKLFF. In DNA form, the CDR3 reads TGTGCCAGCAGCTTATCCGGAGAGGCAACTAATGAAAAACTGTTTTTT.

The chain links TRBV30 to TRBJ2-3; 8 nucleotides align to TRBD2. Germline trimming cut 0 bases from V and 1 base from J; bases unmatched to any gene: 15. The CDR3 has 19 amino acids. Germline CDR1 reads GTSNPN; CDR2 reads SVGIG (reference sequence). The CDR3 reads CAWSVLIAGSGPRTDTQYF. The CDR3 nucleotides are TGTGCCTGGAGTGTACTGATAGCGGGGAGCGGGCCTCGCACAGATACGCAGTATTTT. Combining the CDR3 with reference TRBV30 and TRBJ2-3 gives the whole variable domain SQTIHQWPATLVQPVGSPLSLECTVEGTSNPNLYWYRQAAGRGLQLLFYSVGIGQISSEVPQNLSASRPQDRQFILSSKKLLLSDSGFYLCAWSVLIAGSGPRTDTQYFGPGTRLTVL.

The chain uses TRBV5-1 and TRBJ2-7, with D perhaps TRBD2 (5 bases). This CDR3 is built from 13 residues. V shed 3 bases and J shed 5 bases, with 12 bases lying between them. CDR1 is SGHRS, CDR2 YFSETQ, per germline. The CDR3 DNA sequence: TGCGCCAGCAGCTCGTGGGGAGAGGACGAGCAGTACTTC. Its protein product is CASSSWGEDEQYF.

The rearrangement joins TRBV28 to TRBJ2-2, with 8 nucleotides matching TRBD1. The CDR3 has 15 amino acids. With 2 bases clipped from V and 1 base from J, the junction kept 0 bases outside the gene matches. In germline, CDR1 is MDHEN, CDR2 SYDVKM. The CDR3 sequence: CASSLGTGNTGELFF. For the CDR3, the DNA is TGTGCCAGCAGTTTAGGGACAGGGAACACCGGGGAGCTGTTTTTT.

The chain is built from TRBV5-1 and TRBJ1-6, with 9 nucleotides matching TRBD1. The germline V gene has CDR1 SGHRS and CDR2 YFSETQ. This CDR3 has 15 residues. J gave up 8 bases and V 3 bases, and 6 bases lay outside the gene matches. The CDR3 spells CASSSQQGAHSPLHF. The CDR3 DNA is TGCGCCAGCAGCTCTCAACAGGGGGCCCATTCACCCCTCCACTTT.

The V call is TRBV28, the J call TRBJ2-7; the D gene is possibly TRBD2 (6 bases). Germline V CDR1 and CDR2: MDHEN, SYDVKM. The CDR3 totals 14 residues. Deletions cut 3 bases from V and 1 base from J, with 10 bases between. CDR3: CASSFLAVSYEQYF. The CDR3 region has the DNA TGTGCCAGCAGTTTCTTAGCGGTTTCCTACGAGCAGTACTTC.

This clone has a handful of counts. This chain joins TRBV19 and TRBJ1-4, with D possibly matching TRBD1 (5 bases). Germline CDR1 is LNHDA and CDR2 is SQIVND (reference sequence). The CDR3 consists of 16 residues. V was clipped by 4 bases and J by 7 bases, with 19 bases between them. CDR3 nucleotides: TGTGCCAGTAGTACCGCTTACAGGAAAAGTGGTGAAAAACTGTTTTTT. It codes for CASSTAYRKSGEKLFF.

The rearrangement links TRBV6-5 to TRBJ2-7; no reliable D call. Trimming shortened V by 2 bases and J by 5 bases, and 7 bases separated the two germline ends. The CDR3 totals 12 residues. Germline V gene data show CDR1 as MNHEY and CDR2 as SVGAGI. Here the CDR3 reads CASSYLGDEQYF. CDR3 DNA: TGTGCCAGCAGTTACCTAGGAGACGAGCAGTACTTC.

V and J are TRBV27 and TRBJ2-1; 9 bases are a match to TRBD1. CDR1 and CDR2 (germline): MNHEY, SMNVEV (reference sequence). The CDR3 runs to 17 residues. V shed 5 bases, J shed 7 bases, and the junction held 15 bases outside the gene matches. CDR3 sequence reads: CASSVRGTGKVINEQFF. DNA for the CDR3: TGTGCCAGCAGTGTACGGGGGACAGGGAAGGTGATAAATGAGCAGTTCTTC.

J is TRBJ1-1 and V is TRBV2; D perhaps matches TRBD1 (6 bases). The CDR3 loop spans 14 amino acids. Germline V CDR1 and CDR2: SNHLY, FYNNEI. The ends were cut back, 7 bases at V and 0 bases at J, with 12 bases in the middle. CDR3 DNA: TGTGCCAGCATATGGGGGGGCCTGAACACTGAAGCTTTCTTT. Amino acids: CASIWGGLNTEAFF.

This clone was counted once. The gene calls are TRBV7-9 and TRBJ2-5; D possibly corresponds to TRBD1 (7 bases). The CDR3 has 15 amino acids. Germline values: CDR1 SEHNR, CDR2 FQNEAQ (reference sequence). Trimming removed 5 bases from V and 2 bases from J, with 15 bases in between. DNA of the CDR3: TGTGCCAGCAGCGCGGGGACAGTGGCGCAAGAGACCCAGTACTTC. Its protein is CASSAGTVAQETQYF.

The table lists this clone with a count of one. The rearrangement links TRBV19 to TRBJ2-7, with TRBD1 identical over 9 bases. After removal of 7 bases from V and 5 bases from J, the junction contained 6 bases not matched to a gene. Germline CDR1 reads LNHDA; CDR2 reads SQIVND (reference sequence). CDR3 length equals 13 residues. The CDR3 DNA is TGTGCCAGTAAAGGACAGGGGTTCGACGAGCAGTACTTC. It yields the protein CASKGQGFDEQYF.

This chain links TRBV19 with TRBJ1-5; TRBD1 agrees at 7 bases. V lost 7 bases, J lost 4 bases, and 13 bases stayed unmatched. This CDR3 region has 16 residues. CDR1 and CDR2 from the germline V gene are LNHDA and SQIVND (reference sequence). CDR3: CASIGQATPLNQPQHF. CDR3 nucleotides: TGTGCCAGTATAGGACAGGCGACTCCATTAAATCAGCCCCAGCATTTT. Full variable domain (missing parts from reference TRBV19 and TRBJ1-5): DGGITQSPKYLFRKEGQNVTLSCEQNLNHDAMYWYRQDPGQGLRLIYYSQIVNDFQKGDIAEGYSVSREKKESFPLTVTSAQKNPTAFYLCASIGQATPLNQPQHFGDGTRLSIL.